The rows below give T cell receptor beta chains drawn from one sample of a study of molecular identifiers for immune sequencing clone quantification. MiXCR, run by TCRdb on the PCR reads, gives a single entry per CDR3 protein. The sample carries around 470,000 distinct CDR3 sequences, under 30% recorded once. Sequenced input: naive CD8+ T cells from blood, with Jurkat cell RNA spiked in. The source of these receptors is a human donor in good health. Some libraries in this study had Jurkat cell RNA spiked in. The CDR3 runs from the conserved cysteine through the conserved F or W. The order of the fields is J gene, D gene, clone size, V gene, CDR3 protein, CDR3 DNA. A D gene is named only where the DNA matches it firmly. Expanded clones get a size class; other rows say once, few or many, or leave the size out.

j_call: TRBJ2-3; d_call: -; clone_size: -; v_call: TRBV18; cdr3_aa: CASSPPSGTSTDTQYF; cdr3_nt: TGTGCCAGCTCACCACCTAGTGGGACTAGCACAGATACGCAGTATTTT
j_call: TRBJ2-2; d_call: TRBD2; clone_size: -; v_call: TRBV13; cdr3_aa: CASAKLAGVIGELFF; cdr3_nt: TGTGCCAGCGCCAAACTAGCGGGAGTAATCGGGGAGCTGTTTTTT
j_call: TRBJ2-1; d_call: TRBD2; clone_size: -; v_call: TRBV6-2/TRBV6-3; cdr3_aa: CASSYSSGLALYNEQFF; cdr3_nt: TGTGCCAGCAGTTACTCCTCTGGACTAGCTCTCTACAATGAGCAGTTCTTC
j_call: TRBJ1-5; d_call: -; clone_size: few; v_call: TRBV19; cdr3_aa: CASSIDRTGWGNQPQHF; cdr3_nt: TGTGCCAGTAGTATAGACCGAACAGGGTGGGGCAATCAGCCCCAGCATTTT
j_call: TRBJ1-1; d_call: TRBD1; clone_size: -; v_call: TRBV27; cdr3_aa: CASSTYRGFYTEAFF; cdr3_nt: TGTGCCAGCAGTACGTACAGGGGATTTTACACTGAAGCTTTCTTT
j_call: TRBJ2-7; d_call: -; clone_size: few; v_call: TRBV4-1; cdr3_aa: CASSLVLGDYEQYF; cdr3_nt: TGCGCCAGCAGCCTGGTTCTGGGGGACTACGAGCAGTACTTC
j_call: TRBJ1-1; d_call: TRBD1; clone_size: few; v_call: TRBV6-2/TRBV6-3; cdr3_aa: CASSPNPGQGKTEAFF; cdr3_nt: TGTGCCAGCAGTCCGAATCCGGGACAGGGGAAGACTGAAGCTTTCTTT
j_call: TRBJ1-2; d_call: -; clone_size: few; v_call: TRBV25-1; cdr3_aa: CASSDPDRPNYGYTF; cdr3_nt: TGTGCCAGCAGTGATCCCGACAGGCCTAACTATGGCTACACCTTC
j_call: TRBJ2-3; d_call: -; clone_size: -; v_call: TRBV7-9; cdr3_aa: CASSLAHRRARGDTQYF; cdr3_nt: TGTGCCAGCAGCTTAGCGCATCGACGAGCCAGAGGAGATACGCAGTATTTT
j_call: TRBJ1-1; d_call: TRBD1; clone_size: many; v_call: TRBV6-2/TRBV6-3; cdr3_aa: CASSGQEEAFF; cdr3_nt: TGTGCCAGCAGTGGACAGGAAGAAGCTTTCTTT
j_call: TRBJ1-3; d_call: -; clone_size: -; v_call: TRBV20-1; cdr3_aa: CSARAWTEPYSGNTIYF; cdr3_nt: TGCAGTGCTAGAGCATGGACAGAGCCCTACTCTGGAAACACCATATATTTT
j_call: TRBJ2-2; d_call: -; clone_size: -; v_call: TRBV10-3; cdr3_aa: CAIREMNVITGTGELFF; cdr3_nt: TGTGCCATCAGGGAGATGAATGTAATTACAGGCACCGGGGAGCTGTTTTTT
j_call: TRBJ1-2; d_call: -; clone_size: few; v_call: TRBV4-3; cdr3_aa: CASSQSGRDYTF; cdr3_nt: TGCGCCAGCAGCCAGTCCGGGAGAGACTACACCTTC
j_call: TRBJ2-1; d_call: TRBD2; clone_size: few; v_call: TRBV6-2/TRBV6-3; cdr3_aa: CASSSLIAGTPYNEQFF; cdr3_nt: TGTGCCAGCAGTTCCCTTATAGCGGGAACGCCCTACAATGAGCAGTTCTTC
j_call: TRBJ2-3; d_call: TRBD2; clone_size: -; v_call: TRBV4-3; cdr3_aa: CASSQGTSVQDTQYF; cdr3_nt: TGCGCCAGCAGCCAGGGGACTAGCGTACAGGATACGCAGTATTTT
j_call: TRBJ1-1; d_call: -; clone_size: many; v_call: TRBV7-2; cdr3_aa: CASSVDPMNTEAFF; cdr3_nt: TGTGCCAGCAGCGTGGATCCAATGAACACTGAAGCTTTCTTT